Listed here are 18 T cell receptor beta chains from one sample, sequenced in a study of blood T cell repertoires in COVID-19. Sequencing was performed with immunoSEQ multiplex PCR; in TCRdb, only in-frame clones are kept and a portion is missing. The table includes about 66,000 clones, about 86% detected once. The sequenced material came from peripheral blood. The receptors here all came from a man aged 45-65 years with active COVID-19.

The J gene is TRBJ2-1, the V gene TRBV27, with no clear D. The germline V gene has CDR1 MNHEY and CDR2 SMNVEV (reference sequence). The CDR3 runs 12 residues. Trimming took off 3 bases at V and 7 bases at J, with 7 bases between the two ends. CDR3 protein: CASSFPGNEQFF. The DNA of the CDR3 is TGTGCCAGCAGTTTTCCCGGGAATGAGCAGTTCTTC.

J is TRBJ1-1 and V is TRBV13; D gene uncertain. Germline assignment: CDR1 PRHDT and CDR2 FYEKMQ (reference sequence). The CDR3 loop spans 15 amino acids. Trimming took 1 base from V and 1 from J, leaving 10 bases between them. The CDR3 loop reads CASSLDISENTEAFF. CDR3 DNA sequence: TGTGCCAGCAGCTTAGATATCAGTGAGAACACTGAAGCTTTCTTT.

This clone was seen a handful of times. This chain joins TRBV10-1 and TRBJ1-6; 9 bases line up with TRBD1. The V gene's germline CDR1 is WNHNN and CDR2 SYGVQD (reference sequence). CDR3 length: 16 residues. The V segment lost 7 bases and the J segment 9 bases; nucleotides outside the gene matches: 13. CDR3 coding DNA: TGCGCCAGCACCGACCCCCTACAGGGGGCTGGTTCACCCCTCCACTTT. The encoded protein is CASTDPLQGAGSPLHF.

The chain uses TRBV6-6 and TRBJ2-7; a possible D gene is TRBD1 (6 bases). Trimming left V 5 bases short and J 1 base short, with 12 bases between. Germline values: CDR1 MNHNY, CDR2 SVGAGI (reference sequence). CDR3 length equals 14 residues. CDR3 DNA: TGTGCCAGCAGTAGGGACACCGGATCCTACGAGCAGTACGTC. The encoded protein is CASSRDTGSYEQYV.

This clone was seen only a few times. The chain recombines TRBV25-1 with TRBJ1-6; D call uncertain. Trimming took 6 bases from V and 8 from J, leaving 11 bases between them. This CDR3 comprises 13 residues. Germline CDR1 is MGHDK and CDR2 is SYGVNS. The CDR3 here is CASSGLADSPLHF. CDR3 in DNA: TGTGCCAGCAGCGGCCTGGCGGATTCACCCCTCCACTTT.

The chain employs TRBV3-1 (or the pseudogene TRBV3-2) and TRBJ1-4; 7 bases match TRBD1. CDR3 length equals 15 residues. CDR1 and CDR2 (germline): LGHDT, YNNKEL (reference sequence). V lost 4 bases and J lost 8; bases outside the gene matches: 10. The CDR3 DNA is TGTGCCAGCAGCCTGCGCACAGGGGTACGGGAAAAACTGTTTTTT. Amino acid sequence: CASSLRTGVREKLFF.

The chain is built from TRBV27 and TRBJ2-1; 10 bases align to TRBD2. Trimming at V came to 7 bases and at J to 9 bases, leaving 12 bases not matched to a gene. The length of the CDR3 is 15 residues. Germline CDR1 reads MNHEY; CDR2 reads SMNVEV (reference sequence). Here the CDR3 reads CASTSFLAGVSEQFF. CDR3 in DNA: TGTGCCAGCACCTCTTTCCTAGCGGGAGTTAGTGAGCAGTTCTTC.

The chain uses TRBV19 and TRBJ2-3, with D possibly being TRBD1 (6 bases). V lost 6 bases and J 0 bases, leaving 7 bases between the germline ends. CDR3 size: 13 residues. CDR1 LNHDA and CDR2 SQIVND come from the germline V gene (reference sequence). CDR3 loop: CASRGQSTDTQYF. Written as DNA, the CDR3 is TGTGCCAGTAGAGGACAGAGCACAGATACGCAGTATTTT.

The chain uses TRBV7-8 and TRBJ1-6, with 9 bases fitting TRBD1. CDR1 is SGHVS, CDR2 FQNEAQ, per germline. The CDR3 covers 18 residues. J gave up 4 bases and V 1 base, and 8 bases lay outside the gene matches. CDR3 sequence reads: CASSLGNRGLIYNSPLHF. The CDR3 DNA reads TGTGCCAGCAGCTTAGGGAACAGGGGGCTGATATATAATTCACCCCTCCACTTT. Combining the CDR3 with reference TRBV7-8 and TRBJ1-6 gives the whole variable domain GAGVSQSPRYKVAKRGQDVALRCDPISGHVSLFWYQQALGQGPEFLTYFQNEAQLDKSGLPSDRFFAERPEGSVSTLKIQRTQQEDSAVYLCASSLGNRGLIYNSPLHFGNGTRLTVT.

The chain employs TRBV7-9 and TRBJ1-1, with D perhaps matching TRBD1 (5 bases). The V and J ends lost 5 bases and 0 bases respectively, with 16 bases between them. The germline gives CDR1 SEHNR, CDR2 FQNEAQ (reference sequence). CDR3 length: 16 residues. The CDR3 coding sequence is TGTGCCAGCAGCCGGCGCGGTACAGGCATGAACACTGAAGCTTTCTTT. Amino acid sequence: CASSRRGTGMNTEAFF.

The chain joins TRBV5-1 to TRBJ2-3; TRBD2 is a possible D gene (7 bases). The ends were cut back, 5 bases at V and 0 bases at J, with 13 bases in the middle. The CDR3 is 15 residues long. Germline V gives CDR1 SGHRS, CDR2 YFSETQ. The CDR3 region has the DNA TGCGCCAGCAGGGGGGGGGCTTCTAGCACAGATACGCAGTATTTT. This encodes CASRGGASSTDTQYF.

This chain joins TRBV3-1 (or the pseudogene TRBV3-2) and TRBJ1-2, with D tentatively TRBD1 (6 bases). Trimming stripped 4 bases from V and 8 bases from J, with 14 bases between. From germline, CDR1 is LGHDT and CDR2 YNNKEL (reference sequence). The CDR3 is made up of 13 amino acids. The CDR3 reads CASSRKAGDGYTF. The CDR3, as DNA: TGTGCCAGCAGCCGGAAGGCAGGGGACGGCTACACCTTC.

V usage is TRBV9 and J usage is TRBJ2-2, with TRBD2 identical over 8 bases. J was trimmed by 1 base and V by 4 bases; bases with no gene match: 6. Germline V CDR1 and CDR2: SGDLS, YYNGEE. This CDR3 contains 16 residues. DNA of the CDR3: TGTGCCAGCAGCCGAGGCGCGGGAGGGAACACCGGGGAGCTGTTTTTT. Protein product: CASSRGAGGNTGELFF.

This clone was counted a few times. CDR3 in DNA: TGTGCCAGCAGGCCGGCGGGTACTGGGGCCAACGTCCTGACTTTC. This translates into CASRPAGTGANVLTF. The chain joins TRBV27 to TRBJ2-6, with D perhaps TRBD2 (5 bases). CDR1 is MNHEY and CDR2 is SMNVEV in the germline V gene (reference sequence). The CDR3 consists of 15 residues. V lost 6 bases to trimming and J lost 2 bases, with 11 bases between them.

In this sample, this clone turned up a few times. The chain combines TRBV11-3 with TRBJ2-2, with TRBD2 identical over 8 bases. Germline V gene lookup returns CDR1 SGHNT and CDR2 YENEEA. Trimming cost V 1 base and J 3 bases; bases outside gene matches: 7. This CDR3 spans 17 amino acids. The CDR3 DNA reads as TGTGCCAGCAGCTTAGGTGGCGGGAGGATCGACACCGGGGAGCTGTTTTTT. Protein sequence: CASSLGGGRIDTGELFF.

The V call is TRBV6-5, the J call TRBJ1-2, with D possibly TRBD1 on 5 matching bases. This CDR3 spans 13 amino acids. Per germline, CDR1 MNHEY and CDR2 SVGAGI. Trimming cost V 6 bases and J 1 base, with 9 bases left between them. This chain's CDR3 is CASRAGLNYGYTF. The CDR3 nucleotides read TGTGCCAGCAGGGCGGGACTTAACTATGGCTACACCTTC.

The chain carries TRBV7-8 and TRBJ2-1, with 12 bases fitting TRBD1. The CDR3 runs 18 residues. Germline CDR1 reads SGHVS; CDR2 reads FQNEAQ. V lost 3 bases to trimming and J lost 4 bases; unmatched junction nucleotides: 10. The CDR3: CASSFRWGTGGAYNEQFF. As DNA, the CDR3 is TGTGCCAGCAGCTTTAGATGGGGGACAGGGGGCGCGTACAATGAGCAGTTCTTC.

This CDR3 is CACTGLAVDEQFF. The CDR3 DNA follows: TGTGCATGTACGGGACTAGCGGTCGATGAGCAGTTCTTC. The chain employs TRBV30 and TRBJ2-1; 11 bases line up with TRBD2. Germline V CDR1 and CDR2: GTSNPN, SVGIG (reference sequence). The CDR3 totals 13 residues.